What follows is one T cell receptor (beta chain) and its context. Antigen: not known. The data originate from a study of T cells in localized non-small cell lung cancer. Study-wide points: Uninvolved nearby lung showed the greatest T cell clonality, exceeding that found in tumor. Density of T cells in blood, when higher, went with longer overall survival. Median detection of top 100 tumor clones in adjacent lung was 57 clones.

This CDR3 region has 14 residues. Per germline, CDR1 SGHRS and CDR2 YFSETQ. Trimming removed 4 bases from V and 6 bases from J, with 15 bases in between. Assay: immunoSEQ multiplex PCR; the TCRdb copy retains only in-frame clones and omits some. Here the sample spans over 1,200 clones, approximately 25% being singletons. The input for sequencing was normal lung tissue next to the tumor, taken before any cancer treatment. The sequence derives from a male donor older than 55 with stage I lung adenocarcinoma. V is TRBV5-1 and J is TRBJ2-3; no clear D. CDR3 residues: CASSTSSASDTQYF. The CDR3 DNA reads TGCGCCAGCAGCACGTCTTCAGCGTCCGATACGCAGTATTTT.